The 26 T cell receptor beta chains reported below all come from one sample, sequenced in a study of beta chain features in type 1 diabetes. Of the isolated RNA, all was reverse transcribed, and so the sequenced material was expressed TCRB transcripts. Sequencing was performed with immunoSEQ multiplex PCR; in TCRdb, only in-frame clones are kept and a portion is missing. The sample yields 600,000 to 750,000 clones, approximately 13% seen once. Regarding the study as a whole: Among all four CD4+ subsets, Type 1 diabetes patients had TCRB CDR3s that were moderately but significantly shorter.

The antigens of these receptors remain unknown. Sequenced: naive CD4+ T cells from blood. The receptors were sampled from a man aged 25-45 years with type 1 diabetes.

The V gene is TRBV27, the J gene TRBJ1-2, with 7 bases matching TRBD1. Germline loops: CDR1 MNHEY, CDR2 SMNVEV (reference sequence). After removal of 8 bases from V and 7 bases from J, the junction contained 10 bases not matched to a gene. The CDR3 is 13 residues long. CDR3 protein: CASGRDSIIGYTF. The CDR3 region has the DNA TGTGCCAGCGGCCGGGACAGCATTATTGGCTACACCTTC.

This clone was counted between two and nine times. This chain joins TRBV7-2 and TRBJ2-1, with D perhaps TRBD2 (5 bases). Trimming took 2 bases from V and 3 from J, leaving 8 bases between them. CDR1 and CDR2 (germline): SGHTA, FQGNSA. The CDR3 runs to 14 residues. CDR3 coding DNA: TGTGCCAGCAGCTTACCCGGGGACTACAATGAGCAGTTCTTC. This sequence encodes CASSLPGDYNEQFF.

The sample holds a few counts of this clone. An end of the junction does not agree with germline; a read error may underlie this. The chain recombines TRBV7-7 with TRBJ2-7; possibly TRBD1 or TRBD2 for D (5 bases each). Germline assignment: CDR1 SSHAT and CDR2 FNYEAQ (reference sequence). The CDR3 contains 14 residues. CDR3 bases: TGTGCTAGCAGCTTAGATGCAGGGAGCTACGAGCAGTACTTC. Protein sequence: CASSLDAGSYEQYF.

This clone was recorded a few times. CDR3 protein: CATSWHRVNQPQHF. CDR3 bases: TGTGCCACCAGCTGGCATCGGGTTAATCAGCCCCAGCATTTT. The V call is TRBV15, the J call TRBJ1-5; the D is unclear. The germline V gene encodes CDR1 LNHNV and CDR2 YYDKDF (reference sequence). V dropped 5 bases and J dropped 4 bases, with 12 bases sitting between them. The CDR3 loop spans 14 amino acids.

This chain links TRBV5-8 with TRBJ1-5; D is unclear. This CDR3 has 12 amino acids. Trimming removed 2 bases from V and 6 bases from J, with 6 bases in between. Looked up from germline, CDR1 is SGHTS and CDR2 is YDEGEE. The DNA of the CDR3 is TGTGCCAGCAGCTTTTACAGTCAGCCCCAGCATTTT. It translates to CASSFYSQPQHF. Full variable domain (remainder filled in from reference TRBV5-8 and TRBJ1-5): EAGVTQSPTHLIKTRGQQATLRCSPISGHTSVYWYQQALGLGLQFLLWYDEGEERNRGNFPPRFSGRQFPNYSSELNVNALELEDSALYLCASSFYSQPQHFGDGTRLSIL.

CDR3 in amino acids: CASSQGTDSNQPQHF. CDR3 sequence (DNA): TGCGCCAGCAGCCAAGGGACGGATAGCAATCAGCCCCAGCATTTT. The chain couples TRBV5-1 to TRBJ1-5; a possible D gene is TRBD1 (5 bases). This CDR3 has 15 residues. V was cut by 4 bases and J by 0 bases, with 11 bases left in between. Per germline, CDR1 SGHRS and CDR2 YFSETQ.

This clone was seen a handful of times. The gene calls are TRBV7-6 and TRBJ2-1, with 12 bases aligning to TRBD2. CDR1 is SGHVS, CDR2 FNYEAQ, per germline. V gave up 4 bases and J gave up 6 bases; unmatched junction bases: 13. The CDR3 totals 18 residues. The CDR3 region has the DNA TGTGCCAGCAGCTCCCCGTTCCTAGCGGGGGGGCCTCTCAATGAGCAGTTCTTC. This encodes CASSSPFLAGGPLNEQFF.

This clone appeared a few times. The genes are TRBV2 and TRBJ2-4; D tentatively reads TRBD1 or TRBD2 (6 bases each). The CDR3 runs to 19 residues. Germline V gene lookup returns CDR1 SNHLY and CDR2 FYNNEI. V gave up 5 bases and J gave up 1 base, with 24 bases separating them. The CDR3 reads CASSPQGLLTGAAKNIQYF. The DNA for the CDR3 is TGTGCCAGCAGTCCCCAGGGGCTGTTAACGGGAGCGGCCAAAAACATTCAGTACTTC.

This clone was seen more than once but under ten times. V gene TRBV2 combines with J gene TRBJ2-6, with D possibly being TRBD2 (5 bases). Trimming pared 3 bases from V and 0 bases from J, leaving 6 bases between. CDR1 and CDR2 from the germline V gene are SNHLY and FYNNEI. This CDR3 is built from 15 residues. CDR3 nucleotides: TGTGCCAGCAGTGAGGGGAGCTCTGGGGCCAACGTCCTGACTTTC. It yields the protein CASSEGSSGANVLTF.

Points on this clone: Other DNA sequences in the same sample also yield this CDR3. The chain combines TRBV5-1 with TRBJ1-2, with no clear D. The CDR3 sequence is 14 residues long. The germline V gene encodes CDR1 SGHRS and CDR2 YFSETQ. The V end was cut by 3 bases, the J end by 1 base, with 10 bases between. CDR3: CASSSRTDNYGYTF. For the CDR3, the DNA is TGCGCCAGCAGCTCTCGGACGGATAACTATGGCTACACCTTC.

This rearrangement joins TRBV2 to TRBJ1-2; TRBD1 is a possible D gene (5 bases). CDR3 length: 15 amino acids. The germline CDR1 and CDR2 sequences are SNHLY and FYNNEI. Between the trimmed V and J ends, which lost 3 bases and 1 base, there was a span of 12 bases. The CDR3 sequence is CASSEAGRYNYGYTF. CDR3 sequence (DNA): TGTGCCAGCAGTGAGGCAGGGAGATATAACTATGGCTACACCTTC.

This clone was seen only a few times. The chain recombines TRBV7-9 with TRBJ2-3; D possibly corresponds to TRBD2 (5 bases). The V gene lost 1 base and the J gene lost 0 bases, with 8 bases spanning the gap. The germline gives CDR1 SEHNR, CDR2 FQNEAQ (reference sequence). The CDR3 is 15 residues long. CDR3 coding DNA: TGTGCCAGCAGCTTAGAGGGCGGGAGCACAGATACGCAGTATTTT. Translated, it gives CASSLEGGSTDTQYF.

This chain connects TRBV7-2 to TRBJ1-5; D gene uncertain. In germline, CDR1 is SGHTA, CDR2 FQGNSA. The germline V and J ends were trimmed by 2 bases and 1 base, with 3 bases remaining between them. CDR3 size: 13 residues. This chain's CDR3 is CASSLHSNQPQHF. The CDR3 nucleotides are TGTGCCAGCAGCTTACACAGCAATCAGCCCCAGCATTTT.

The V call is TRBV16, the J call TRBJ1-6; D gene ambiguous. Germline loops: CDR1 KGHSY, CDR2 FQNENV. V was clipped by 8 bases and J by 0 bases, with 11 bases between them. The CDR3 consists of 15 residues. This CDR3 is CASRKTRSYNSPLHF. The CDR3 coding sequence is TGTGCCAGCCGAAAAACACGCTCCTATAATTCACCCCTCCACTTT.

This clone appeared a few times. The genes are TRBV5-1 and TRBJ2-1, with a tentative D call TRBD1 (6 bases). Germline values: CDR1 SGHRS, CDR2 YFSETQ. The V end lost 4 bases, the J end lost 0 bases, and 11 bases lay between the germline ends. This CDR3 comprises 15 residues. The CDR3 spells CASSVQGGSYNEQFF. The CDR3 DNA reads TGCGCCAGCAGCGTACAAGGGGGCTCCTACAATGAGCAGTTCTTC.

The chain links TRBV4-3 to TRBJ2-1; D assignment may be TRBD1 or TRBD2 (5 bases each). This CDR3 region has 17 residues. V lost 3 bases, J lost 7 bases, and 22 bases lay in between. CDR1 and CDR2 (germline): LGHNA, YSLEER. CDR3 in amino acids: CASSQEALRGLGNEQFF. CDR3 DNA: TGCGCCAGCAGCCAGGAGGCCTTGAGGGGCCTCGGGAATGAGCAGTTCTTC.

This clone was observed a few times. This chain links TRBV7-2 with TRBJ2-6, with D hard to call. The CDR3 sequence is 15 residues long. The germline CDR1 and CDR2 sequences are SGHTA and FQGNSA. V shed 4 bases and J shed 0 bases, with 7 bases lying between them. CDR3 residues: CASSSPSSGANVLTF. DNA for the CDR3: TGTGCCAGCAGCTCCCCTAGCTCTGGGGCCAACGTCCTGACTTTC.

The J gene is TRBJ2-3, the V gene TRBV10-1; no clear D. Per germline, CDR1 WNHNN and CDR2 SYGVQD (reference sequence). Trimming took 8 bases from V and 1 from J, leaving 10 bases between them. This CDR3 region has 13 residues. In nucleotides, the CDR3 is TGCGCCAGCCAAATCCAGGGCACAGATACGCAGTATTTT. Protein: CASQIQGTDTQYF.

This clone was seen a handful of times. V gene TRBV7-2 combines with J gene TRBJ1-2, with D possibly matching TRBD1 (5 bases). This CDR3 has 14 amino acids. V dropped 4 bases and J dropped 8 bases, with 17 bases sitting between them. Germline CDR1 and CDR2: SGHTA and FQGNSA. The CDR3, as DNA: TGTGCCAGCAGCTCCCGAGGGGCCGCTAAGGGCTACACCTTC. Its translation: CASSSRGAAKGYTF. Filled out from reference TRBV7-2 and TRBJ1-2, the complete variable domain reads GAGVSQSPSNKVTEKGKDVELRCDPISGHTALYWYRQSLGQGLEFLIYFQGNSAPDKSGLPSDRFSAERTGGSVSTLTIQRTQQEDSAVYLCASSSRGAAKGYTFGSGTRLTVV.

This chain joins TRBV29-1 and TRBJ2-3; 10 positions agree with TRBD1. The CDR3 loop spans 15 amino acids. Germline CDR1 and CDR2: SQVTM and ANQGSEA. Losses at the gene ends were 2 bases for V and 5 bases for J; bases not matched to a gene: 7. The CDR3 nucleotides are TGCAGCGTTGAACCCTTGACAGGGGGCAGAGATACGCAGTATTTT. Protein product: CSVEPLTGGRDTQYF.

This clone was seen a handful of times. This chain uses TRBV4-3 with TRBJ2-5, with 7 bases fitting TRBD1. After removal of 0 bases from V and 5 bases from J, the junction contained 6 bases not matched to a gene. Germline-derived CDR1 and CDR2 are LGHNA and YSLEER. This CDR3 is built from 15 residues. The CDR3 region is CASSQDVGGVETQYF. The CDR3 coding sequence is TGCGCCAGCAGCCAAGATGTAGGGGGCGTGGAGACCCAGTACTTC.

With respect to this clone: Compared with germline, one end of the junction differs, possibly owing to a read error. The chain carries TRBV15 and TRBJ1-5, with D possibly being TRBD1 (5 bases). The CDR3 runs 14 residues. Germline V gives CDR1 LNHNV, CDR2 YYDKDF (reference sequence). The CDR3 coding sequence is TGTGCCACCAGCAGAGATCTTGGGGCCCCGGGCAGGAATTTT. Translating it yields CATSRDLGAPGRNF.

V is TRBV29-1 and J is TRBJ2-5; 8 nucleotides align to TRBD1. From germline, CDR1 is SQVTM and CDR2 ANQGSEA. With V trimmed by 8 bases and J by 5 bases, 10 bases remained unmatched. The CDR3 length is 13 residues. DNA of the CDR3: TGCAGCCTTACCTCAGGGGGCGCGGAGACCCAGTACTTC. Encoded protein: CSLTSGGAETQYF.

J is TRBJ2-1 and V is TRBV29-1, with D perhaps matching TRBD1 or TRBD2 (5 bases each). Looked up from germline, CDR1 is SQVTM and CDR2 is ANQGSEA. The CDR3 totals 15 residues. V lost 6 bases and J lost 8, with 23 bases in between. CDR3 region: CSVASGTYEPDEQFF. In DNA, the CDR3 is TGCAGCGTGGCCTCCGGGACCTATGAGCCAGATGAGCAGTTCTTC.

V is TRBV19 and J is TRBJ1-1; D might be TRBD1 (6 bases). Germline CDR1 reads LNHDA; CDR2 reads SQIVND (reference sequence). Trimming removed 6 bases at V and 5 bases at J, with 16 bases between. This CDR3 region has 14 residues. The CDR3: CASSLAGAVTEAFF. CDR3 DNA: TGTGCCAGTAGCCTCGCGGGGGCGGTGACTGAAGCTTTCTTT.

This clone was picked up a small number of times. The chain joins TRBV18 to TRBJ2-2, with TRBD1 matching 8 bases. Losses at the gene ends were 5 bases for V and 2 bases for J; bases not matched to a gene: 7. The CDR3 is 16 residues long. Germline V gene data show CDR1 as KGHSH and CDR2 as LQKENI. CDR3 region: CASSLNGQGNTGELFF. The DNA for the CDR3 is TGTGCCAGCTCATTAAACGGACAGGGCAACACCGGGGAGCTGTTTTTT.